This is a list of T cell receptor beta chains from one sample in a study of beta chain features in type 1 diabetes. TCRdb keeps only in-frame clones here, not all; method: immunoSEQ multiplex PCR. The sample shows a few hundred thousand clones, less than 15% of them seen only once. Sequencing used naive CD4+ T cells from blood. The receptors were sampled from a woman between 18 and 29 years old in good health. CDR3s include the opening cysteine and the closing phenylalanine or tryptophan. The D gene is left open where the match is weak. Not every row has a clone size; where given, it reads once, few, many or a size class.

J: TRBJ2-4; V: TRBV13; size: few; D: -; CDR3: CASTARIGSSDIQYF; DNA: TGTGCCAGCACCGCCAGGATCGGCTCTTCGGACATTCAGTACTTC
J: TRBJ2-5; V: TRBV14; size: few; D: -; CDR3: CASSPYQETQYF; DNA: TGTGCCAGCAGCCCGTACCAAGAGACCCAGTACTTC
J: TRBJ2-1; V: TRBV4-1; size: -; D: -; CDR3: CASSPFEGGTLSQFF; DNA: TGCGCCAGCAGCCCCTTCGAGGGAGGAACCCTCTCGCAGTTCTTC
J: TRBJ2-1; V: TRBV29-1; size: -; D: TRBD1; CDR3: CSLLSGQGSYNEQFF; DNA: TGCAGCCTTCTCTCGGGACAGGGCTCCTACAATGAGCAGTTCTTC
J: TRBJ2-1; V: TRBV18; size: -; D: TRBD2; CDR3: CASSVGLADNEQFF; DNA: TGTGCCAGCTCAGTGGGACTAGCGGACAATGAGCAGTTCTTC
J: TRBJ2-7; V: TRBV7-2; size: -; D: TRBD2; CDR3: CASSPGLAGAGEQYF; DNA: TGTGCCAGCAGCCCGGGACTAGCGGGAGCGGGGGAGCAGTACTTC
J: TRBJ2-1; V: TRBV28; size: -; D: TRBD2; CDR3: CASSSGLAGGQPYNEQFF; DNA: TGTGCCAGCAGTTCCGGACTAGCGGGAGGCCAGCCCTACAATGAGCAGTTCTTC
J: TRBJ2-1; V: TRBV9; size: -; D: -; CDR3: CASSDYGTFLDEQFF; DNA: TGTGCCAGCAGCGATTACGGGACATTTCTCGATGAGCAGTTCTTC
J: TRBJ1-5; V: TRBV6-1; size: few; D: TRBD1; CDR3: CASSVNRGNQPQHF; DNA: TGTGCCAGCAGTGTGAACAGGGGGAATCAGCCCCAGCATTTT
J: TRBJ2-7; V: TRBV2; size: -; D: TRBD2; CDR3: CASRTASGTYEQYF; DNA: TGTGCCAGCAGGACGGCTAGCGGAACCTACGAGCAGTACTTC
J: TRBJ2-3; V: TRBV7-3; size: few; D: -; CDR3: CASSLQSGVGTDTQYF; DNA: TGTGCCAGCAGCTTACAGTCTGGTGTTGGCACAGATACGCAGTATTTT
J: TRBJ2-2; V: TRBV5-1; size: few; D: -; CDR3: CASSLPGSDTGELFF; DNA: TGCGCCAGCAGCTTACCGGGATCGGACACCGGGGAGCTGTTTTTT
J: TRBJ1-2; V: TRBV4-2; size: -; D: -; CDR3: CASSQDLVGSGGYTF; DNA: TGTGCCAGCAGCCAAGATTTGGTGGGATCGGGAGGCTACACCTTC
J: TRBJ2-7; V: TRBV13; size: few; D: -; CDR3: CASSLNTPDEQYF; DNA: TGTGCCAGCAGCTTAAATACTCCCGACGAGCAGTACTTC
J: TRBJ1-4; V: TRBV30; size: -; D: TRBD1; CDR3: CARNRGPGEKLFF; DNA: TGTGCCCGCAACAGGGGGCCTGGGGAAAAACTGTTTTTT
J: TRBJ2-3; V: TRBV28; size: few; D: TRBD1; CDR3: CASSLPTEDRDTDTQYF; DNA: TGTGCCAGCAGTTTACCTACAGAGGACAGGGACACAGATACGCAGTATTTT
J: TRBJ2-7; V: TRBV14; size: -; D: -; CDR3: CASSQATGFNYEQYF; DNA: TGTGCCAGCAGCCAAGCGACGGGATTTAATTACGAGCAGTACTTC
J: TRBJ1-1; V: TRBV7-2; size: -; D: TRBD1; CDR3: CASSLGRQGWGYSEAFF; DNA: TGTGCCAGCAGCTTAGGGAGACAGGGGTGGGGGTACTCTGAAGCTTTCTTT
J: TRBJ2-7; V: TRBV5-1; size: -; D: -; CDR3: CASSLLPSSDYEQYF; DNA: TGCGCCAGCAGCCTGCTACCATCTAGCGACTACGAGCAGTACTTC
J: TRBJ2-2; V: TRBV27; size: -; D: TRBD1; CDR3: CASKVDRVAGELFF; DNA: TGTGCCAGCAAGGTGGACAGGGTGGCCGGGGAGCTGTTTTTT
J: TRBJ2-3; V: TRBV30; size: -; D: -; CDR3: CAWSVQDTQYF; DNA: TGTGCCTGGAGTGTACAAGATACGCAGTATTTT
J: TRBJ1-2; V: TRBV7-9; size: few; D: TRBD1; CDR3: CASSLVGQVSNYGYTF; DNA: TGTGCCAGCAGCTTAGTAGGACAGGTCAGCAACTATGGCTACACCTTC
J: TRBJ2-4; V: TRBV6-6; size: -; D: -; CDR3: CASSYGGRPKNIQYF; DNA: TGTGCCAGCAGTTATGGCGGGCGGCCCAAAAACATTCAGTACTTC
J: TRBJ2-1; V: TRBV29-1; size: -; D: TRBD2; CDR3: CSSPLAGVRNEQFF; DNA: TGCAGCTCGCCGCTAGCGGGAGTTAGGAATGAGCAGTTCTTC
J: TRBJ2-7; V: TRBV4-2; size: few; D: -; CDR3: CASSQDSEMYEQYF; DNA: TGTGCCAGCAGCCAAGATTCAGAAATGTACGAGCAGTACTTC
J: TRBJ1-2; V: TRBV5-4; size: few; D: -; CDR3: CASSLPLPNYGYTF; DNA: TGTGCCAGCAGCTTGCCACTACCTAACTATGGCTACACCTTC
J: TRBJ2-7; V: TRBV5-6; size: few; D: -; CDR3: CASSLLRTYSYEQYF; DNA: TGTGCCAGCAGCTTGCTTCGGACTTACTCCTACGAGCAGTACTTC
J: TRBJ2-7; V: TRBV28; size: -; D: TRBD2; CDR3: CASSLTLTGTRHYEQYF; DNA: TGTGCCAGCAGTCTGACCTTAACCGGGACTAGGCACTACGAGCAGTACTTC
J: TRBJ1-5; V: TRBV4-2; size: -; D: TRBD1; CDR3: CASSQTGVGQPQHF; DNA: TGTGCCAGCAGCCAGACAGGGGTTGGACAGCCCCAGCATTTT
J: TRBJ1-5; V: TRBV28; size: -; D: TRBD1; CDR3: CASSYPQGAVSQPQHF; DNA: TGTGCCAGCAGTTACCCTCAGGGGGCCGTAAGTCAGCCCCAGCATTTT
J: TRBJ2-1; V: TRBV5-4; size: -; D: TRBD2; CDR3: CASSASTGTSGNEQFF; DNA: TGTGCCAGCAGCGCCTCCACCGGGACTAGCGGCAATGAGCAGTTCTTC
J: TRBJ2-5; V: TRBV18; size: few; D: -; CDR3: CASSPGVQETQYF; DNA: TGTGCCAGCTCACCGGGAGTGCAAGAGACCCAGTACTTC
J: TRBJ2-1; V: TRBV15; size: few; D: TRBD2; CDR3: CATSKTSGSYYNEQFF; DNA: TGTGCCACCAGTAAAACTAGCGGGAGTTACTACAATGAGCAGTTCTTC
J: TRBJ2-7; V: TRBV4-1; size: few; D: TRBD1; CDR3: CASSQDTQGRLYEQYF; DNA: TGCGCCAGCAGCCAAGATACACAGGGGAGACTCTACGAGCAGTACTTC
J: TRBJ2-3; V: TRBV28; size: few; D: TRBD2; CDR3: CASNSLGTGGHGAQYF; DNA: TGTGCCAGCAACTCGCTCGGGACGGGAGGGCACGGGGCGCAGTATTTT
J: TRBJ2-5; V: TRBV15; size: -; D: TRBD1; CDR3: CATSRDQGAETQYF; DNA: TGTGCCACCAGCAGAGATCAGGGGGCTGAGACCCAGTACTTC
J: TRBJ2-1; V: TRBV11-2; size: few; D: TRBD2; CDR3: CASSPFSGPSYNEQFF; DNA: TGTGCCAGCAGCCCTTTTAGCGGGCCGTCCTACAATGAGCAGTTCTTC
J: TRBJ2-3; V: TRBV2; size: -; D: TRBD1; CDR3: CASNRDRKDTQYF; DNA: TGTGCCAGCAACCGGGACAGGAAAGATACGCAGTATTTT
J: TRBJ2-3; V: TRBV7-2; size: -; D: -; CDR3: CASSLDGNTDTQYF; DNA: TGTGCCAGCAGCTTAGACGGGAACACAGATACGCAGTATTTT
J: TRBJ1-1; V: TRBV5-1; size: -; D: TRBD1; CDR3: CASTGQGGINTEAFF; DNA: TGCGCCAGCACGGGACAGGGAGGGATAAACACTGAAGCTTTCTTT
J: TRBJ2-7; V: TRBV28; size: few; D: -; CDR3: CATHPGLTYEQYF; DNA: TGTGCCACCCACCCGGGACTTACCTACGAGCAGTACTTC
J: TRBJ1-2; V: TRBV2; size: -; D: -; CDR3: CASSEGAGSWYGYTF; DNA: TGTGCCAGCAGTGAAGGGGCAGGGTCGTGGTATGGCTACACCTTC
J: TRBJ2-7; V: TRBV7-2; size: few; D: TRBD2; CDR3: CASSPYLLADAPYEQYF; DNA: TGTGCCAGCAGCCCATACTTACTAGCGGACGCTCCCTACGAGCAGTACTTC
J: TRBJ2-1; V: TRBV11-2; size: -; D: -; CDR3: CASSLVWANEQFF; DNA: TGTGCCAGCAGCTTAGTCTGGGCGAATGAGCAGTTCTTC
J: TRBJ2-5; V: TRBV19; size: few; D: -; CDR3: CASSRGLQETQYF; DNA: TGTGCCAGTAGTCGGGGACTCCAAGAGACCCAGTACTTC
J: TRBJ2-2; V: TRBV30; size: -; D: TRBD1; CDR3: CAWSVPTGGGTGELFF; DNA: TGTGCCTGGAGTGTACCGACAGGGGGGGGCACCGGGGAGCTGTTTTTT
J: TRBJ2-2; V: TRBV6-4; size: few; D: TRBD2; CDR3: CASSDWVTSDTGELFF; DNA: TGTGCCAGCAGTGATTGGGTGACTAGCGACACCGGGGAGCTGTTTTTT
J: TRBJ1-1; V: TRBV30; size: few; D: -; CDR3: CAWSGFEAFF; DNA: TGTGCCTGGTCCGGGTTTGAAGCTTTCTTT
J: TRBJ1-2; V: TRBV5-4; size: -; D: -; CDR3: CASSLTPRGYGYTF; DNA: TGTGCCAGCAGCTTGACCCCTCGCGGCTATGGCTACACCTTC
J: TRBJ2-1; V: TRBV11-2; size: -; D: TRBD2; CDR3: CASRLSGSSYNEQFF; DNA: TGTGCCAGCAGACTGAGCGGGAGCTCCTACAATGAGCAGTTCTTC
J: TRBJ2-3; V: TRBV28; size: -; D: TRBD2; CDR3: CASSPYPGTSGRAQGNTDTQYF; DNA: TGTGCCAGCAGTCCATACCCCGGGACTAGCGGGAGGGCCCAAGGGAACACAGATACGCAGTATTTT
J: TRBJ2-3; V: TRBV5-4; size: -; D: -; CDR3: CASSSYSGRNTDTQYF; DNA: TGTGCCAGCAGCTCCTATAGCGGCAGAAACACAGATACGCAGTATTTT
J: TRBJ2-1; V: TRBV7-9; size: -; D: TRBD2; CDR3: CASSSLSGSSYNEQFF; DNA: TGTGCCAGCAGTTCACTTAGCGGGAGCTCCTACAATGAGCAGTTCTTC
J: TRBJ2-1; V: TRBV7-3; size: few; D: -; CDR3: CASIDRGQFF; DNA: TGTGCCAGCATTGATAGAGGGCAGTTCTTC
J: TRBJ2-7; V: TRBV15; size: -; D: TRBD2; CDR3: CATSRGDYSYEQYF; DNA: TGTGCCACCAGCAGAGGGGACTACTCCTACGAGCAGTACTTC
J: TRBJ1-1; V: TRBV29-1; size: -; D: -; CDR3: CSGGGGNTEAFF; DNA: TGCAGCGGTGGGGGGGGGAACACTGAAGCTTTCTTT
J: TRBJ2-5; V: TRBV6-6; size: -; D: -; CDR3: CASSYSGRETQYF; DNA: TGTGCCAGCAGTTACTCGGGGCGAGAGACCCAGTACTTC